This T cell receptor (beta chain) is drawn from a study of molecular identifiers for immune sequencing clone quantification. Overall study results and limits: The study reportedly detected spiked Jurkat TCR RNA from one cell among 1.1 million or so naive cells.

In its sample, this clonotype was seen once. What it recognizes is unknown. A much more abundant neighbour one base away suggests this may be a read error. Investigators produced naive CD8 libraries from about 19,000 to 1,100,000 sorted cells, drawing on 10%, 30% or 50% RNA. A CD8+CD4-CCR7+CD45RA+ phenotype served as the sorting definition for naive CD8 T cells. With listed TCR primers and previously described methods, bulk TCR libraries were prepared. TCRdb re-derived calls from the PCR reads in MiXCR, one entry per CDR3 protein. The sample consists of about 10,000 distinct CDR3 sequences, about a fifth of them appearing once. The sequencing input was naive CD8+ T cells from blood, with Jurkat cell RNA spiked in. Subset specified: FACS-sorted CD8+CD4-CCR7+CD45RA+ naive T cells. This TCR derives from a human donor in good health. Some libraries in this study had Jurkat cell RNA spiked in.

CDR3 in amino acids: CSTSLGDEAEAFF. DNA of the CDR3: TGCAGCACGTCTCTAGGTGATGAGGCGGAAGCTTTCTTT. V and J are TRBV29-1 and TRBJ1-1; D gene ambiguous. Trimming removed 8 bases at V and 8 bases at J, with 21 bases between. This CDR3 has 13 amino acids. CDR1 is SQVTM and CDR2 is ANQGSEA in the germline V gene. Looking up the rest from reference TRBV29-1 and TRBJ1-1 gives the full variable domain: SAVISQKPSRDICQRGTSLTIQCQVDSQVTMMFWYRQQPGQSLTLIATANQGSEATYESGFVIDKFPISRPNLTFSTLTVSNMSPEDSSIYLCSTSLGDEAEAFFGQGTRLTVV.